The subject of this entry is one T cell receptor (beta chain). Additional DNA sequences in this sample encode the identical CDR3. Measured with immunoSEQ multiplex PCR; TCRdb has only the in-frame clones, and not every one. Of about 1 million clones listed, about 77% are singletons. The sample comes from a study of shared clonotypes between healthy human individuals. Trimming removed 6 bases from V and 5 bases from J, with 8 bases in between. CDR3 length: 11 residues. The germline V gene encodes CDR1 SNHLY and CDR2 FYNNEI. The clonotype originates from a man aged 18 to 29 in good health. V gene TRBV2 combines with J gene TRBJ2-7; D remains ambiguous. The sequencing sample was made of memory CD4+ T cells sorted from blood. Subset here: CD45RA-negative fraction. CDR3 loop: CASSRFDEQYF. Here the CDR3 DNA reads TGTGCCAGCAGCCGCTTTGACGAGCAGTACTTC.